This TCR beta chain was retrieved from a study of tumor and adjacent non-tumor tissue in lung cancer (dated by TCRdb to the late 2010s). About the full investigation: The cohort included around twelve adenocarcinoma, 2 squamous cell carcinoma and 1 small cell lung cancer patients. The approximately 15 enrolled patients, of whom about 10 were men and 5 were women, were aged 31 to 76 years and were diagnosed with TNM stage I to III disease. A total of fewer than 150 million productive TCRbeta reads were generated by sequencing, corresponding to an average of roughly 4 million reads per sample. The study compared bulk TCRbeta repertoires between lung tumor tissue and matched distant non-tumor lung tissue from about 14 lung cancer patients. For each patient, one tumor sample and one normal lung sample were taken, giving under 35 paired specimens that underwent TCRbeta CDR3 sequencing. General findings and caveats noted by the study authors: The sequencing platform is not named in the methods, and unique molecular identifiers are not mentioned. Peripheral blood was not sequenced, so blood TCRbeta repertoires in these lung cancer patients were not examined. Significantly higher TCR diversity was found in younger patients, and higher tumor TCR diversity was associated with shorter overall and disease-free survival. Tumor tissue showed significantly higher TCR diversity (inverse Simpson) than normal lung tissue, at 431.37 vs 166.20 (P = 0.0075, Mann-Whitney U test). The cohort had only about 16 patients, and the authors noted that larger samples and more detailed clinical data are needed. In normal lung, the top 100 clones accounted for a significantly larger cumulative share of the repertoire than in tumor tissue.

This clonotype was seen many times. Its cognate antigen has yet to be identified. Per-base qualities were not stored, and no clone one base away is much larger. The library was prepared using multiplex PCR. Reads for this sample came from an Illumina HiSeq 2500. TCRbeta libraries were constructed through three rounds of nested PCR with primers (Table S4) according to protocols adapted from ARM-PCR. Before sequencing, PCR products of 200-500 bp were excised from the gel and purified with the QIAquick gel extraction kit. Processing in the source paper ran as follows. Reads were cleaned using Trimmomatic, were merged into complete CDR3 sequences using FLASH, and were assigned to V(D)J germline segments using MiTCR. VDJtools was used to compute clonal diversity as the inverse Simpson's index. A read counted as productive if the sequence was in-frame and lacked a premature stop codon. The public reads were quality trimmed at Q25 with fastp and then assembled into clones with MiXCR by TCRdb, keeping productive beta chains. CDR3 protein sequences are deduplicated, and each keeps its most common genes and DNA. Clone size and V and J calls follow TCRdb, not the original study. The sample yields some 120,000 distinct CDR3 sequences; 66% were counted once. The ten largest clones capture roughly 12% of the sample.

Bulk unsorted tissue served as the source for RNA extraction, and RNA quality was assessed using a NanoDrop ND-1000 and an Agilent 2100. Newly diagnosed lung cancer patients without prior chemotherapy who had been admitted for thoracic surgery in China between August and November 2014 were enrolled as donors. The study excluded patients who had received radiotherapy or chemotherapy before or who had another cancer at the same time. Surgical tissue pieces of about 1-2.2 cm3 were preserved in RNAlater solution and were kept at -80 degrees C until use. The trim is 10 bases for V and 7 bases for J, with a gap of 20 bases between the germline ends. The CDR3 measures 14 amino acids from cysteine to phenylalanine. Just the 42-base CDR3 DNA is kept, in frame starting at base 1. The germline V gene encodes CDR1 MNHNS and CDR2 SASEGT.

This clonotype was obtained from a man between 25 and 39 years old with non-small cell lung cancer. Material for sequencing was lung tumor tissue. The chain was built from TRBV6-1 and TRBJ2-1; a confident D gene designation cannot be given. The sequenced DNA is TGTGCCACACTACAGCTGCCCAATGGGAATGAGCAGTTCTTC. Its protein is CATLQLPNGNEQFF.